What follows describes a single T cell receptor beta chain. Cohorts were determined from participant-reported clinical history. The data stem from a study of blood T cell repertoires in COVID-19. Trimming cost V 3 bases and J 4 bases, with 7 bases left between them. The CDR3 contains 11 residues. Germline CDR1 is GTSNPN and CDR2 is SVGIG (reference sequence). Assay: immunoSEQ multiplex PCR; the TCRdb copy retains only in-frame clones and omits some. The sample records some 380,000 clones, nearly 90% being singletons. Sequenced: PBMCs or T cells enriched from blood (not recorded which). V is TRBV30 and J is TRBJ2-7, with unresolved D. The TCR comes from a woman aged 40 to 50 with acute COVID-19. The CDR3 sequence is CAWSLNYEQYF. The CDR3 DNA follows: TGTGCCTGGAGCCTAAATTACGAGCAGTACTTC.